Listed here is a single T cell receptor beta chain. The entry originates in a study of blood T cell repertoires in COVID-19. Study context: The United States, Italy and Spain provided the acute and convalescent COVID-19 samples. From T cells, B-cell-depleted T cells, or PBMCs came the material, which was cDNA or gDNA.

This CDR3 has 15 amino acids. CDR1 is SEHNR, CDR2 FQNEAQ, per germline (reference sequence). The V and J ends lost 0 bases and 7 bases respectively, with 10 bases between them. In the study's own analysis: Reference gene primers were amplified, and this amplification served to estimate nucleated cell counts. TCRdb's table, derived via immunoSEQ multiplex PCR, lists solely in-frame clones and lacks some. That table is the source of V, J and clone size, and D and trimming were worked out from the DNA. The sample lists some 160,000 clones; approximately 83% were seen once. The sample taken for sequencing was peripheral blood. This receptor was identified in a man in his 70s who had recovered from COVID-19. This sequence joins TRBV7-9 and TRBJ1-6; possibly TRBD1 for D (5 bases). The CDR3 coding sequence is TGTGCCAGCAGCTTAGCAGGGGTTGAGAATTCACCCCTCCACTTT. The encoded protein is CASSLAGVENSPLHF.